Sequencing of this T cell receptor (beta chain) was carried out in a study of OX40 agonist ivuxolimab in advanced cancers. General study findings and limits: Mean expanded clone counts were higher in CD8+ than CD4+ T cells.

Libraries were prepared by immunoSEQ multiplex PCR; TCRdb keeps only in-frame clonotypes and omits some of them. This table holds roughly 48,000 clones, more than 80% found once. A note on this clone: Its cognate antigen is unknown.

The specimen comprised CD4+ or CD8+ T cells sorted from blood, sampled in a trial of the OX40 agonist ivuxolimab. This clonotype was obtained from an adult with an advanced solid tumor such as melanoma, head and neck, liver or kidney cancer.

Here the CDR3 DNA reads TGTGCCAGCAGTGAAGCCCACAGGGACTATGGCTACACCTTC. Its translation: CASSEAHRDYGYTF. The chain uses TRBV2 and TRBJ1-2, with D maybe TRBD1 (6 bases). Germline V gene sequence: CDR1 SNHLY, CDR2 FYNNEI. This CDR3 has 14 residues. The V gene lost 0 bases and the J gene lost 3 bases, with 8 bases spanning the gap. Based on the CDR3 plus reference TRBV2 and TRBJ1-2, the full variable domain is EPEVTQTPSHQVTQMGQEVILRCVPISNHLYFYWYRQILGQKVEFLVSFYNNEISEKSEIFDDQFSVERPDGSNFTLKIRSTKLEDSAMYFCASSEAHRDYGYTFGSGTRLTVV.